This paragraph covers one TCR beta chain sequence. This sample is drawn from a study of T cell responses to AZD1222 COVID-19 vaccine. The germline V gene has CDR1 MNHNY and CDR2 SVGAGI (reference sequence). The CDR3 covers 13 residues. Trimming removed 5 bases from V and 6 bases from J, with 11 bases in between. Measured with immunoSEQ multiplex PCR; TCRdb has only the in-frame clones, and not every one. The sample contains about 120,000 clones, about 87% of which appear only once. This chain connects TRBV6-6 to TRBJ1-5; D not resolved. The sequenced sample was peripheral blood, obtained 28 days after the second AZD1222 dose. The TCR was taken from an adult who received the AZD1222 COVID-19 vaccine. CDR3 bases: TGTGCCAGCAGTCAGGACGTGGTTCAGCCCCAGCATTTT. As protein: CASSQDVVQPQHF.